The source of this TCR beta chain is a study of T cells in Graves' hyperthyroidism and ophthalmopathy. The CDR3 runs to 16 residues. The junction had 9 bases not matched to a gene; V was cut back by 2 bases and J by 5 bases. Germline assignment: CDR1 LNHDA and CDR2 SQIVND (reference sequence). RNA transcripts served as the template for amplifying TCR beta CDR3 regions. First-round RT-PCR targeting the TCR CDR3 was performed with the HTBI primer set. Each CDR3 protein is one row after TCRdb ran MiXCR on the multiplex PCR reads. Found here are around 620,000 distinct CDR3 sequences, 11% to 15% of them singletons; the top ten hold roughly 7%.

The sequence was obtained from a woman under 30 with Graves' ophthalmopathy. The chain is built from TRBV19 and TRBJ2-3, with 8 bases matching TRBD1. Sequenced: blood. DNA of the CDR3: TGTGCCAGTAGTATACAATGGACAGGGAAGATAGATACGCAGTATTTT. It yields the protein CASSIQWTGKIDTQYF.